The subject of this entry is one T cell receptor beta chain. As yet, its antigen is unknown. One base away lies a much larger clone, so this may be a sequencing read error. This CDR3 spans 13 amino acids. Germline values: CDR1 KGHSH, CDR2 LQKENI. These data are taken from a study of blood T cells in healthy people across ages. Study-level findings and limits: No conclusive comparison of naive versus antigen-experienced cells was possible with unsorted PBMCs. Any changes in expanded clonotypes were possibly confounded, as donor CMV status remained unknown.

Alongside a J-beta primer mix, a sample-barcoded 5' primer served in a second PCR lasting roughly 6 to 11 cycles. MiXCR, applied by TCRdb to the 5' RACE reads, yields one record per CDR3 protein. The sample yields 800,000 to 950,000 distinct CDR3 sequences, roughly 52% seen once. The chain joins TRBV18 to TRBJ1-1, with D unclear. The material sequenced was blood. The receptor was derived from a man younger than 45 in good health. The CDR3 bases are TGTGCCGGCTCACCGGGTTCGGCACCTGAAGCTTTCTTT. Its protein is CAGSPGSAPEAFF.